The T cell receptor (beta chain) under discussion was sequenced for a study of Ad26.COV2.S vaccination and SARS-CoV-2 variants. The study's findings and limits: Possible underestimation of total T cell responses by the TCR breadth and depth analyses was noted.

Germline CDR1 is LGHNA and CDR2 is YNFKEQ. V gave up 1 base and J gave up 4 bases, with 10 bases separating them. This CDR3 has 14 residues. Described treatment: some 20 received Ad26.COV2.S at low or high dose, single or two shots; several received placebo; per-sample allocation not given. Vaccine and placebo recipients were sampled on day 63 after the first injection. On this clone itself: Its matching antigen is unknown.

Clones were read by immunoSEQ multiplex PCR, and TCRdb kept only the in-frame ones, dropping some. The data contain 200,000 to 300,000 clones, roughly 90% of them seen just once; the ten biggest clones take up approximately 12%. The rearrangement links TRBV4-2 to TRBJ2-5; no firm D call. The sequencing here drew on peripheral blood, taken in a trial of Ad26.COV2.S vaccine versus placebo. This receptor was obtained from a person aged 18-65 years who received the Ad26.COV2.S COVID-19 vaccine or a placebo. The CDR3: CASSQVGIPETQYF. CDR3 sequence (DNA): TGTGCCAGCAGCCAAGTGGGAATCCCAGAGACCCAGTACTTC.